This T cell receptor beta chain was found in a study of cytomegalovirus exposure and HLA in healthy donors (dated by TCRdb to about 2017). Background on the whole study: An earlier analysis of about 530 of the donors reported about 300 Gb of sequence data and around 100 million unique TCR beta sequences obtained from about 170 million T cells. Rather than using new phenotypic data, the later analysis identified candidate immune exposures from TCR beta sequences and from how often those sequences occurred across donors. The study profiled the T cell repertoires of approximately 700 subjects by immunosequencing and related them to cytomegalovirus serostatus. HLA typing included class I and class II loci at four-digit resolution. The aim of the study was to test whether cataloging public T cell receptors could identify signatures of past pathogen exposure. Among almost 400 genotyped donors of the cohort, an average of roughly 240,000 unique TCR beta nucleotide sequences were sequenced per donor, roughly 20% of them non-productive. A later analysis re-analyzed previously published TCR beta repertoires from 666 donors and added high-resolution HLA genotyping to study TCR occurrence patterns. Genome-wide SNP genotypes for about 60% of the roughly 700 donors were used in a later genetic analysis, which treated that subset as a discovery cohort. Donor age, sex, ethnicity and CMV serostatus were collected together with the repertoire data. Because of strong linkage in the cohort, 4 to 6 DR-DQ haplotypes were treated as single units for association and clustering. The number of typed donors differed by locus: roughly 629-630 for A, B, C, DRB1 and DQB1; about 520 for DQA1; 600 to 610 for DPA1; and 400 to 480 for DPB1. All discovery cohort repertoires had been generated on a single sequencing platform. Approximately 300 gigabases of sequencing data and 70 million to 95 million unique TCR sequences made up an early release that covered approximately 650 HLA-typed donors. Among the roughly 400 genotyped donors, approximately 81% belonged to the genetic ancestry cluster associated with self-reported Caucasian donors. High-throughput TCR immunosequencing, statistical association of individual TCRs with disease status, and machine learning were combined to predict cytomegalovirus infection status. In addition to the first cohort of approximately 670 subjects, a separate validation cohort of 120 different subjects was used. To decide whether each TCR beta V gene segment behaved as functional or pseudogenic, an earlier analysis of some 600 of the donors relied on high-throughput TCR beta sequencing.

General conclusions and limits of the study: In the study, 150 to 200 TCR beta chains were listed as associated with cytomegalovirus. When HLA alleles, especially DR and DQ, strongly co-occurred, attributing TCR associations to individual alleles was difficult. The earlier analysis of 450 to 700 of the donors excluded approximately 17 rarely observed V segments, including chromosome 9 orphons, because counts were too low. In a later analysis, HLA-associated TCR beta chains were found to be more clonally expanded and to have lower generation probabilities than equally common non-associated chains. A later analysis associated 15,000 or so TCR beta sequences with specific HLA alleles at a false discovery rate of 0.05. Immune exposure information for the cohort was limited to CMV serostatus. Compared with the roughly 670-donor mean, donors in an Asian-associated ancestry cluster had fewer N-insertions in productive TCRs, according to a later genetic analysis. In an earlier analysis of fewer than 700 of the donors, most TCR beta V segments appeared in productive rearrangements about 90% or about 30% of the time, broadly matching IMGT annotations. Some IMGT-functional V segments, including TRBV6-2 and TRBV6-3, could not be told apart with the 87-base-pair reads, so those segments were excluded. The presence/absence analyses assumed that sequencing depth was roughly uniform across donors, and that assumption may not be true. A later analysis found that most CMV-associated TCR beta chains appeared HLA-restricted, with HLA associations seemingly driven largely by CMV exposure. In a later analysis, the rate of TCR association differed among HLA loci, with DRB1 alleles having the most associated TCRs and HLA-C alleles having the fewest. A later genetic analysis associated a missense DCLRE1C variant with V-gene and J-gene trimming of TCR beta chains, and an independent cohort replicated the association. A further reported finding was that TCR beta sequences accurately predicted the HLA-A and HLA-B alleles for most subjects in the first cohort. The cohort was sequenced for TCR beta chains only, and without alpha or paired-chain data the features that could be detected were limited. The authors suggested that the approach could potentially be extended to other disease states and immunological phenotypes. In both the original and validation cohorts, the classifier was reported to diagnose cytomegalovirus status with high specificity and sensitivity. Correlated functional status among segregating V segments might be attributable to linkage disequilibrium, but an unknown experimental factor could not be ruled out. A cluster of highly shared sequence variants was judged likely to be a technical artifact of the sequencing pipeline. A later analysis reported that several top co-occurrence clusters appeared linked to parvovirus B19, influenza, CMV and Epstein-Barr virus. In vitro tests confirmed that a few of the cytomegalovirus-associated TCR beta chains recognize cytomegalovirus antigens. HLA typing was unavailable for some donors at each locus, so association tests used only the typed subset. Most TCR sequences were observed very rarely across donors, whereas some public TCRs were present in many individuals.

This clone was observed a handful of times. Its antigen is not yet known. No per-base quality is available; no much larger clone lies one base away. V gives up 7 bases and J gives up 8 bases, and the segment between their germline ends measures 14 bases. Per the germline V gene, SGHVS is the CDR1 and FQNEAQ is the CDR2. Its CDR3 holds 12 amino acids, cysteine through phenylalanine. Only CDR3 DNA remains: 36 bases, in frame from the first base. The cohort was made up of 500 to 800 healthy bone marrow donors. At the time of sampling, all cohort members were nominally healthy, though unrecorded immune exposures were likely present. The donor was CMV seropositive and belonged to the group of about 290 seropositive cohort members. Each donor provided a peripheral blood sample, and peripheral blood mononuclear cells were used for TCR beta sequencing. The Qiagen DNeasy Blood Extraction Kit was used to extract genomic DNA from the blood cell samples.

The library was prepared using the immunoSEQ multiplex PCR assay. The multiplex PCR relied on a mix of 60 forward primers for TCR Vbeta segments and 13 reverse primers for TCR Jbeta segments. A multiplex PCR assay on genomic DNA amplified the CDR3 region of rearranged TCR beta genes. The amplified TCR beta libraries were sequenced on the Illumina HiSeq System as 87-base-pair reads. In the original analysis: Across the 500 to 750 repertoires, a later analysis counted roughly 84 million unique TCR beta chains, some 11 million of which were shared by at least two donors. Raw reads were error-corrected and collapsed into unique sequences by a nearest-neighbor algorithm in which closely related sequences were merged to remove PCR and sequencing errors. Alignment of CDR3 sequences to IMGT reference sequences was used to assign V, D and J gene segments. For a sequence to be retained, at least a six-nucleotide match to both a V gene segment and a J gene segment was required. A rearrangement counted as productive if the CDR3 had no stop codons and remained in frame with V and J, and every other rearrangement counted as non-productive. CDR3 was defined by IMGT convention, running from the second conserved V-encoded cysteine to the conserved J-encoded phenylalanine. Sequences without an unambiguous match to a single V gene segment were excluded from the earlier analysis of several hundred of the donors. In an earlier analysis of some 590 of the donors, V segments were called functional above 56.7% productive rearrangements and were called segregating when the between-donor standard deviation exceeded 5%. To diagnose cytomegalovirus status from the catalog of TCR beta chain sequences, a statistical classification framework was built. In a later analysis, TCR nucleotide sequences were compared against IMGT/GENE-DB human TR gene sequences so that V and J genes could be assigned. A later analysis assigned CDR3 sequences and most-parsimonious VDJ recombination scenarios with the TCRdist pipeline. In a later analysis, each TCR beta chain was defined by its CDR3 amino acid sequence together with its V-gene family, and reads without a unique V-gene family were excluded. In a later analysis, nearly 600 highly shared, low-generation-probability nucleotide sequences were removed to address suspected cross-contamination and a sequencing artifact. A later analysis calculated a clonal expansion index for each public chain from normalized within-repertoire ranks of inferred template counts. In a later analysis, generation probabilities were computed using a VDJ recombination model fitted to out-of-frame rearrangements, and the results were checked against IGoR. A later analysis scored TCR-TCR, TCR-HLA and TCR-CMV co-occurrence with hypergeometric tests, applying a repertoire-size bias correction to TCR pairs. A later analysis estimated false discovery rates by permuting HLA or CMV assignments 20 times. A later analysis grouped co-occurring TCRs with DBSCAN, adding TCRdist sequence similarity when clustering within HLA-allele-positive subsets. Repertoires with fewer than 30,000 or more than 120,000 public chains were left out of co-occurrence clustering, as were about 5 repertoires with anomalous nucleotide sharing. TCRdb's version of the immuneACCESS table is confined to in-frame rearrangements and falls short of the full clone set. An unresolved V gene accounts for under half of the shortfall where checked; the remainder is of unknown origin. V and J calls and clone size are as listed in that table; D and trimming were resolved from the DNA. Recorded for this sample are 150,000 to 200,000 clones; roughly 70% of them occurred a single time. The ten largest account for 10% of the sample.

The chain joins TRBV7-8 to TRBJ1-2; no confident D gene assignment can be made. The clonotype comes from a man aged 25 to 40 in good health and CMV-seropositive. Sequencing was carried out using PBMCs. CDR3 sequence: CASNSLGEGYTF. The nucleotide sequence reads as follows: TGTGCCAGCAACTCGTTGGGAGAAGGCTACACCTTC.